This T cell receptor (beta chain) was captured in a study of cytomegalovirus exposure and HLA in healthy donors. Across the study: Researchers previously reported finding about 110 million unique TCR beta sequences from roughly 180 million T cells. Clustering assigned 81% of the approximately 370 genotyped donors to the Caucasian-associated ancestry cluster.

Study conclusions and caveats: As was reported, the classifier diagnosed cytomegalovirus status with high specificity and sensitivity. The dataset shows that most TCR sequences were rare, while some public TCRs occurred in many donors.

The PCR had 60 Vbeta and 13 Jbeta primers. TCRdb keeps only in-frame clones here, not all; method: immunoSEQ multiplex PCR. The profile shows some 170,000 clones, 75% of them singletons. Points on this clone: Its target is not known.

This sequence originates from a woman aged 45-59 years in good health and CMV-seropositive. The sample comprised PBMCs.

CDR3 loop: CASSLDPGQYMNTEAFF. CDR3 in DNA: TGCGCCAGCAGCTTGGACCCGGGACAGTACATGAACACTGAAGCTTTCTTT. The chain recombines TRBV5-1 with TRBJ1-1; TRBD1 matches 7 bases. Germline V gives CDR1 SGHRS, CDR2 YFSETQ. Trimming at V came to 0 bases and at J to 0 bases, leaving 8 bases not matched to a gene. The CDR3 is 17 amino acids. Full variable domain (outside the CDR3, taken from reference TRBV5-1 and TRBJ1-1): KAGVTQTPRYLIKTRGQQVTLSCSPISGHRSVSWYQQTPGQGLQFLFEYFSETQRNKGNFPGRFSGRQFSNSRSEMNVSTLELGDSALYLCASSLDPGQYMNTEAFFGQGTRLTVV.